The sequence of this T cell receptor beta chain was determined in a study of CD8 T cells in ankylosing spondylitis. After removal of 1 base from V and 7 bases from J, the junction contained 3 bases not matched to a gene. The length of the CDR3 is 13 residues. Germline loops: CDR1 SGHTA, CDR2 FQGNSA. Study-wide points: The authors reported significant enrichment of disease-linked clones in matched ankylosing spondylitis synovial fluid. Peripheral blood held disease-linked clones only at relatively low frequency, and these were CD8+. Several highly homologous variants made up a TCR beta motif that seemed to typify ankylosing spondylitis blood. Prior literature has documented some motif variants in synovial fluid and blood from reactive arthritis.

One entry per CDR3 protein, called by TCRdb with MiXCR from the 5' RACE reads. The sample has over 100,000 distinct CDR3 sequences, 11% seen once; the top ten hold roughly 4.5%. This clonotype was seen ten or more times. Its antigen is unknown. The rearrangement links TRBV7-2 to TRBJ2-7, with 8 bases matching TRBD1. The sequence derives from a female donor with ankylosing spondylitis or in good health (not recorded which). Sequenced sample: blood, either unsorted or a sorted T cell fraction (not recorded which). CDR3 protein: CASSLGGTGEQYF. CDR3 sequence (DNA): TGTGCCAGCAGCTTAGGCGGGACAGGTGAGCAGTACTTC.